These 7 T cell receptor beta chains were sequenced from one sample in a study of cytotoxic CD8 clonotypes in ibrutinib-treated CLL. The method was immunoSEQ multiplex PCR; TCRdb's version includes in-frame clones alone and lacks a portion of them. The sample holds about 300,000 clones; less than 85% are singletons and the top ten take roughly 5.7%. Sequencing was performed on PBMCs, taken at disease progression, from a patient treated with ibrutinib. The receptors originated from a human donor with chronic lymphocytic leukemia.

The chain carries TRBV7-8 and TRBJ2-7; D is undetermined. Deletions cut 1 base from V and 7 bases from J, with 11 bases between. Looked up from germline, CDR1 is SGHVS and CDR2 is FQNEAQ. The CDR3 sequence is 13 residues long. The CDR3 region is CASSLGLGNEQYF. CDR3 sequence (DNA): TGTGCCAGCAGCTTAGGTTTGGGGAATGAGCAGTACTTC.

On this clone: At the DNA level, this CDR3 is encoded by other sequences in the same sample as well. This chain connects TRBV29-1 to TRBJ2-7; D is possibly TRBD2 (5 bases). V gave up 3 bases and J gave up 2 bases, with 5 bases separating them. The V gene's germline CDR1 is SQVTM and CDR2 ANQGSEA. The CDR3 loop spans 11 amino acids. The CDR3 region is CSVERAYEQYF. The DNA for the CDR3 is TGCAGCGTTGAGAGGGCCTACGAGCAGTACTTC.

This clone has a single count. The chain joins TRBV2 to TRBJ2-3; 7 bases match TRBD2. Trimming removed 7 bases from V and 4 bases from J; junction bases left unmatched: 14. CDR3 size: 16 residues. The germline CDR1 and CDR2 sequences are SNHLY and FYNNEI. The CDR3 DNA follows: TGTGCCAGCATAAGTTGGGGGGGTTCGGTGCCAGATACGCAGTATTTT. This translates into CASISWGGSVPDTQYF.

The rearrangement joins TRBV2 to TRBJ1-2; possibly TRBD1 for D (6 bases). The CDR3 covers 14 residues. Trimming stripped 5 bases from V and 2 bases from J, with 12 bases between. CDR1 SNHLY and CDR2 FYNNEI come from the germline V gene. The CDR3 nucleotides are TGTGCCAGCAGTTCGGACAGAGAGAACTATGGCTACACCTTC. As protein: CASSSDRENYGYTF.

This chain joins TRBV2 and TRBJ1-2, with no clear D. The CDR3 extends over 13 amino acids. Trimming shortened V by 2 bases and J by 5 bases, and 9 bases separated the two germline ends. Germline CDR1 reads SNHLY; CDR2 reads FYNNEI. CDR3 coding DNA: TGTGCCAGCAGTGAATCCCCTTCATATGGCTACACCTTC. Translating it yields CASSESPSYGYTF. The full variable domain, completed using reference TRBV2 and TRBJ1-2, is EPEVTQTPSHQVTQMGQEVILRCVPISNHLYFYWYRQILGQKVEFLVSFYNNEISEKSEIFDDQFSVERPDGSNFTLKIRSTKLEDSAMYFCASSESPSYGYTFGSGTRLTVV.

This clone came up once. The chain recombines TRBV6-4 with TRBJ1-1; 8 bases line up with TRBD1. Germline V gene sequence: CDR1 MRHNA, CDR2 SNTAGT. This CDR3 has 12 amino acids. The J segment lost 8 bases and the V segment lost 2 bases, leaving 1 base of the junction unmatched. CDR3 in amino acids: CASSDPGGEAFF. In DNA, the CDR3 is TGTGCCAGCAGTGACCCAGGGGGCGAAGCTTTCTTT.

The rearrangement uses TRBV2 and TRBJ2-7, with TRBD2 matching 7 bases. The CDR3 contains 12 residues. The J segment lost 5 bases and the V segment lost 9 bases, leaving 7 bases of the junction unmatched. Germline V lookup: CDR1 SNHLY, CDR2 FYNNEI. The CDR3 loop is CASGGEGNEQYF. The DNA of the CDR3 is TGTGCCAGTGGGGGGGAAGGCAACGAGCAGTACTTC.